This note documents a single T cell receptor beta chain sequence. Its antigen is currently unknown. Time point in this sample: week 5, during vaccination. Every vaccination contained 300 ug of the mutant IDH1 20-mer peptide and was paired with topical imiquimod. Sequencing was performed with immunoSEQ multiplex PCR; in TCRdb, only in-frame clones are kept and a portion is missing. The sample lists 40,000 to 55,000 clones; over 75% were seen once. The data are from a study of a mutant IDH1 vaccine in newly diagnosed glioma. Looked up from germline, CDR1 is KGHSH and CDR2 is LQKENI. CDR3 length: 13 amino acids. The V and J ends lost 3 bases and 10 bases respectively, with 15 bases between them.

The sequenced sample was PBMCs, obtained from a glioma patient whose treatment included an IDH1 peptide vaccine. The receptor's source is a man aged 50-60 years with glioma. The rearrangement uses TRBV18 and TRBJ1-2; D might be TRBD1 (5 bases). The CDR3 is CASSPSRQKTYTF. CDR3 bases: TGTGCCAGCTCACCCTCGAGACAGAAAACCTACACCTTC.